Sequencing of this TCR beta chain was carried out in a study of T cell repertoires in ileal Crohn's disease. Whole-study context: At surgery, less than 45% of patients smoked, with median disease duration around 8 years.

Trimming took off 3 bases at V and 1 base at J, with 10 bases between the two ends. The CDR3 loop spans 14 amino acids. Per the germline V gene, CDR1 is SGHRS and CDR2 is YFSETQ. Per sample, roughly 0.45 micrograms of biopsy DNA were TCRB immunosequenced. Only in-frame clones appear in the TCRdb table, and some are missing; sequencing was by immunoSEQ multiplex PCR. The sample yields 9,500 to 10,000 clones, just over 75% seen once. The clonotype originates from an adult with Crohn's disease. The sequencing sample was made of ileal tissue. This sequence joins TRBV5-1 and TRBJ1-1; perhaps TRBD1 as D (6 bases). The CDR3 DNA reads TGCGCCAGCAGCTCGACAGGAGAGAACACTGAAGCTTTCTTT. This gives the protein CASSSTGENTEAFF.